This TCR beta chain was retrieved from a study of cytomegalovirus exposure and HLA in healthy donors. Study-wide results and caveats: Productive rates of about 87% or about 30% were seen for most TCR beta V segments in an earlier analysis. A few CMV-associated chains proved CMV antigen-specific in vitro. As a later analysis showed, several of the most significant clusters appeared to be linked to common viral pathogens.

This clone was seen only a few times. Its specificity is not known. Germline assignment: CDR1 GTSNPN and CDR2 SVGIG (reference sequence). After removal of 4 bases from V and 7 bases from J, the junction contained 10 bases not matched to a gene. This CDR3 region has 14 residues. It was with 60 Vbeta and 13 Jbeta primers that the PCR ran. The assay was immunoSEQ multiplex PCR, and TCRdb's table has in-frame clones only and misses some. The sample holds roughly 200,000 clones, roughly 8.7% seen once. The chain recombines TRBV30 with TRBJ1-5; 7 bases line up with TRBD1. Material: PBMCs. The receptor's source is a woman aged 25 to 39 in good health and CMV-seropositive. For the CDR3, the DNA is TGTGCCTGGAATAGGGGGCAGATGGAACAGCCCCAGCATTTT. Translation: CAWNRGQMEQPQHF.